In its sample, the clone carrying this T cell receptor beta chain was seen many times. Its antigen is unidentified. MiXCR was run by TCRdb on the PCR reads, yielding one entry per CDR3 protein. The sample includes around 20,000 distinct CDR3 sequences, roughly 15% seen only once; the top ten take roughly 1%. This entry belongs to a study of molecular identifiers for immune sequencing clone quantification. Study as a whole: Replicates partitioned RNA from approximately 20,000 or 100,000 naive CD8 cells into five parts, sequencing four.

The study, taken as a whole, reports: A shared barcode on identical TCR molecules could lead to underestimated sizes for highly expanded clones.

This CDR3 spans 19 amino acids. V trimming: 3 bases; J trimming: 2 bases; junction bases outside the gene matches: 12. The clonotype was recovered from a human donor in good health. Some libraries in this study had Jurkat cell RNA spiked in. The rearrangement links TRBV12-3 or TRBV12-4 to TRBJ2-3, with TRBD2 identical over 12 bases. Sequenced material: naive CD8+ T cells from blood, with Jurkat cell RNA spiked in. Subset described: FACS-sorted CD8+CD4-CCR7+CD45RA+ naive T cells. CDR3 sequence (DNA): TGTGCCAGCAGTTTGGGCCTACTACTAGCGGGGGGACTCACAGATACGCAGTATTTT. Protein: CASSLGLLLAGGLTDTQYF.